This T cell receptor (beta chain) was sequenced for a study of PD-1 blockade in classical Hodgkin lymphoma. CDR1 is LGHNA, CDR2 YNFKEQ, per germline. Trimming at V came to 0 bases and at J to 9 bases, leaving 8 bases not matched to a gene. The CDR3 length is 16 residues. Overall study findings and caveats: Complete responders matched newly diagnosed patients in baseline diversity. CD4+ but not CD8+ TCR diversity rose significantly by C4D1. Nivolumab initiation under 1 year post-ASCT meant exclusion.

As for time point: cycle 4 day 1 (C4D1), after more than five weeks of nivolumab. Autologous stem cell transplantation was followed by relapse in every patient, and brentuximab vedotin exposure varied. Each best response was a complete response, a partial response or progressive disease. TCRdb's table, derived via immunoSEQ multiplex PCR, lists solely in-frame clones and lacks some. The sample consists of around 45,000 clones, more than 70% of them appearing once. As concerns this clone: Antigen unknown.

The V call is TRBV4-2, the J call TRBJ1-6, with 7 positions matching TRBD1. The source was peripheral blood mononuclear cells (PBMCs), collected before the fourth cycle of nivolumab. This receptor was identified in a human donor with classical Hodgkin lymphoma. The CDR3 nucleotides read TGTGCCAGCAGCCAAGATCCAACAGGGGTCTCTTCACCCCTCCACTTT. Its translation is CASSQDPTGVSSPLHF.